This TCR beta chain came from a study of cytomegalovirus exposure and HLA in healthy donors. Study results and caveats: Beyond CMV serostatus, there was no information to go on about immune exposure.

13 Jbeta primers and 60 Vbeta primers were used for the PCR. The method was immunoSEQ multiplex PCR; TCRdb's version includes in-frame clones alone and lacks a portion of them. The sample includes around 120,000 clones, around 80% of them seen just once. This clone was seen once. What it binds is unknown. The germline V and J ends were trimmed by 3 bases and 7 bases, with 19 bases remaining between them. Germline V gives CDR1 MDHEN, CDR2 SYDVKM. This CDR3 has 16 residues. This rearrangement joins TRBV28 to TRBJ1-5, with D possibly matching TRBD1 (5 bases). The receptor was isolated from a female donor in good health and CMV-seropositive. Sequencing used PBMCs. Written as DNA, the CDR3 is TGTGCCAGCAGTTTGGGGGGTGGGGGACCGGGACAGCCCCAGCATTTT. Translating gives CASSLGGGGPGQPQHF.